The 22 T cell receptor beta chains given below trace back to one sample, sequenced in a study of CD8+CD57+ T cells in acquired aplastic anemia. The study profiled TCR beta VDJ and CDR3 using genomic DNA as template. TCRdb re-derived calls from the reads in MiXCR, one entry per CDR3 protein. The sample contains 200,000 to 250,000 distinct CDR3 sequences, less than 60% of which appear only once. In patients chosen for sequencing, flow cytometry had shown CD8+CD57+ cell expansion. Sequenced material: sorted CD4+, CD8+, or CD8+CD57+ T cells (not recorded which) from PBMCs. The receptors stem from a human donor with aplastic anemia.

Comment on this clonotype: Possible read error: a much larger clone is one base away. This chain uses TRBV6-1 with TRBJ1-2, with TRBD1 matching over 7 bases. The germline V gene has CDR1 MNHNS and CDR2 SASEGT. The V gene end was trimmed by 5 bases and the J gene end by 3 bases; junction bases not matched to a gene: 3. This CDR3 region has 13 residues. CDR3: CASSIDRDYGYTF. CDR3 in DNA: TGTGCCAGCAGTATCGACAGGGACTATGGCTACACCTTC.

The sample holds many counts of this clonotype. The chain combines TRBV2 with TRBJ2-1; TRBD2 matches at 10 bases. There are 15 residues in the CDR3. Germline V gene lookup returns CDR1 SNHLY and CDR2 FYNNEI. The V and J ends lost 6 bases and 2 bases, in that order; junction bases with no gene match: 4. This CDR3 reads CASRLLAGAYNEQFF. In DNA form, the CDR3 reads TGTGCCAGCAGATTGCTAGCGGGGGCCTACAATGAGCAGTTCTTC.

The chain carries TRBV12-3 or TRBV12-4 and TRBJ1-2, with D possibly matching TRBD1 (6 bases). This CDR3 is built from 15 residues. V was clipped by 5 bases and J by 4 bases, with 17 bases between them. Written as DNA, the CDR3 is TGTGCCAGCAGTGCTCGAACAGGGTTCATCTATGGCTACACCTTC. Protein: CASSARTGFIYGYTF.

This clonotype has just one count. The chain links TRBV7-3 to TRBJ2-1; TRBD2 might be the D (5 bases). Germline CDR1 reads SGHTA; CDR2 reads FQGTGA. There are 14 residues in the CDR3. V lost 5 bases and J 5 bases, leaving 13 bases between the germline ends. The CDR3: CASSHRAGDNEQFF. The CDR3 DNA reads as TGTGCCAGCAGCCACCGGGCGGGCGACAATGAGCAGTTCTTC.

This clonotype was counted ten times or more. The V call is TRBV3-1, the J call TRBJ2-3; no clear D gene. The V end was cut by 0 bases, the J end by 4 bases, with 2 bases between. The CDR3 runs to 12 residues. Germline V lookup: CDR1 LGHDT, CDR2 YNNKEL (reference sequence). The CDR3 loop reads CASSQDPDTQYF. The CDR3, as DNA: TGTGCCAGCAGCCAAGACCCAGATACGCAGTATTTT.

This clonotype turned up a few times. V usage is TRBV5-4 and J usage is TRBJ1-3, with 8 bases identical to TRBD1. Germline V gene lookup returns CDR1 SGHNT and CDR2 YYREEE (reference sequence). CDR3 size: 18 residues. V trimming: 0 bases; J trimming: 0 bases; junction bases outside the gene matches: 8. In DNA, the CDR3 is TGTGCCAGCAGCTTGGGTGGGACAGGAGCCCTCTCTGGAAACACCATATATTTT. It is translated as CASSLGGTGALSGNTIYF.

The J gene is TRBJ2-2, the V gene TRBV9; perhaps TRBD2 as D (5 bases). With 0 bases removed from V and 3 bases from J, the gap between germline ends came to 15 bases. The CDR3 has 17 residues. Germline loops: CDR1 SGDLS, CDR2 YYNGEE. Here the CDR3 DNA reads TGTGCCAGCAGCGTAGCTACGGGGTCGAGCCACACCGGGGAGCTGTTTTTT. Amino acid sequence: CASSVATGSSHTGELFF.

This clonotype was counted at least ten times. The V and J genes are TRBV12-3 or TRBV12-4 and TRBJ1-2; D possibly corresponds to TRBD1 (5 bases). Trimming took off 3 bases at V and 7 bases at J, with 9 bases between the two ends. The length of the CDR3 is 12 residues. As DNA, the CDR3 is TGTGCCAGCAGTTTCTCCAGGGTTGGCTACACCTTC. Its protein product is CASSFSRVGYTF.

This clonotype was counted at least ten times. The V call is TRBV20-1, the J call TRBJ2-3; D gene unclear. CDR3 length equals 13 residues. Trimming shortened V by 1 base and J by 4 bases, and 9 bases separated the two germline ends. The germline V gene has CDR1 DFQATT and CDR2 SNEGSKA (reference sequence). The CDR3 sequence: CSARGPVADTQYF. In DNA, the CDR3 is TGCAGTGCTAGAGGTCCTGTGGCAGATACGCAGTATTTT.

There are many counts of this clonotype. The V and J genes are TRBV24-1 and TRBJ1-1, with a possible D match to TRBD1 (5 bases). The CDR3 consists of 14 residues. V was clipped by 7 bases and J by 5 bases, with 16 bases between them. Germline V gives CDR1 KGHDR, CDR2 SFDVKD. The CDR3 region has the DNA TGTGCCACCAGGGAGGAGGGGCTGAGGACTGAAGCTTTCTTT. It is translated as CATREEGLRTEAFF.

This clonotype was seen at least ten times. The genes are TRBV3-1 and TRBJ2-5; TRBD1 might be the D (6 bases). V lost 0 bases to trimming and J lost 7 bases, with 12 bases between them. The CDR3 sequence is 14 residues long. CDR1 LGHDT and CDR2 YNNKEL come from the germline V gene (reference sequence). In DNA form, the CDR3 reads TGTGCCAGCAGCCAAGACGGACAGTTTGGGACCCAGTACTTC. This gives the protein CASSQDGQFGTQYF.

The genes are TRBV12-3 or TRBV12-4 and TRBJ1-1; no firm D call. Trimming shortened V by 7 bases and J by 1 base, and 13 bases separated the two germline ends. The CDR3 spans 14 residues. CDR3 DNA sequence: TGTGCCAGCACTCAAACGGGAGGGAACACTGAAGCTTTCTTT. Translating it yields CASTQTGGNTEAFF.

The CDR3 DNA is TGTGCCAGCAGCGTATGGGGATGGAGCACAGATACGCAGTATTTT. Protein sequence: CASSVWGWSTDTQYF. The chain links TRBV9 to TRBJ2-3; no firm D call. The CDR3 is 15 amino acids. The germline V and J ends were trimmed by 1 base and 0 bases, with 9 bases remaining between them. Germline CDR1 and CDR2: SGDLS and YYNGEE.

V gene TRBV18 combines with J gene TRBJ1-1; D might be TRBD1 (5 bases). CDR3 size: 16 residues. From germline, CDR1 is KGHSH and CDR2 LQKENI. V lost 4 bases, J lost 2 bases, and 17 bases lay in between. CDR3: CASSQTQVAPNTEAFF. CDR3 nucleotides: TGTGCCAGCTCACAGACACAGGTAGCCCCTAACACTGAAGCTTTCTTT.

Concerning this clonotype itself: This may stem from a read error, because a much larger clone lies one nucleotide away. The CDR3 region is CASSNRYEQYF. CDR3 coding DNA: TGTGCCAGCAGCAACCGATACGAGCAGTACTTC. The chain combines TRBV7-3 with TRBJ2-7; unclear D gene. The CDR3 length is 11 residues. Trimming stripped 5 bases from V and 4 bases from J, with 6 bases between. Germline CDR1 is SGHTA and CDR2 is FQGTGA. Full variable domain (remainder filled in from reference TRBV7-3 and TRBJ2-7): GAGVSQTPSNKVTEKGKYVELRCDPISGHTALYWYRQSLGQGPEFLIYFQGTGAADDSGLPNDRFFAVRPEGSVSTLKIQRTERGDSAVYLCASSNRYEQYFGPGTRLTVT.

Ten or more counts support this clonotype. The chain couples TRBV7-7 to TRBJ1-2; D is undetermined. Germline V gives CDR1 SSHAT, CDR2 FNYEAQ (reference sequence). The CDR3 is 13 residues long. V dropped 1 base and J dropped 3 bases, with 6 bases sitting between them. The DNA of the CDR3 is TGTGCCAGCAGCTTAGGTTGGGACTATGGCTACACCTTC. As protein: CASSLGWDYGYTF.

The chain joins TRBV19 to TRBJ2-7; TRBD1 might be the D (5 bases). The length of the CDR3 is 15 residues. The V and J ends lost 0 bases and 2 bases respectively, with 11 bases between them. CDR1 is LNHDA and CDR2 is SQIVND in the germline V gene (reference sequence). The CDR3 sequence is CASSIDQQATYEQYF. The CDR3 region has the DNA TGTGCCAGTAGTATAGATCAACAGGCGACCTACGAGCAGTACTTC.

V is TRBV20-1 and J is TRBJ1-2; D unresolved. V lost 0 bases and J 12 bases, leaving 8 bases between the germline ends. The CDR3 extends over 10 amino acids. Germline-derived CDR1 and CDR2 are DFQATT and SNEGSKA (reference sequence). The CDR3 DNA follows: TGCAGTGCTAGAGAGTCCGTGGACACCTTC. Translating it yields CSARESVDTF.

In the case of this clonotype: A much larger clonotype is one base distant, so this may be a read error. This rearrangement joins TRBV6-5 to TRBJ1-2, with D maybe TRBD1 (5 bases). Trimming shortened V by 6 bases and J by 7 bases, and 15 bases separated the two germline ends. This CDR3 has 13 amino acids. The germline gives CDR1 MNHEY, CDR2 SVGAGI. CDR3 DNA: TGTGCCAGCAGGTCGGGGACGAGATGTGGCTACACCTTC. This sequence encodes CASRSGTRCGYTF.

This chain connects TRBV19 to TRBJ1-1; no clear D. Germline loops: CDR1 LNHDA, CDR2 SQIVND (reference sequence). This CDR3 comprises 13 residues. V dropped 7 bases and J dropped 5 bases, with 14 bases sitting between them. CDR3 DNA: TGTGCCAGTAACCCGGGATTCGGTACTGAAGCTTTCTTT. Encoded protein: CASNPGFGTEAFF.

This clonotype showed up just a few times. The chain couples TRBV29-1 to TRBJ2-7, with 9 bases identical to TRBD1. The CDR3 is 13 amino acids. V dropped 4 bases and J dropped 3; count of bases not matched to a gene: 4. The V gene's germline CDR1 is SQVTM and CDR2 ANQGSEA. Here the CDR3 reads CSVAGTGSYEQYF. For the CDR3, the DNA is TGCAGCGTTGCCGGGACAGGGAGCTACGAGCAGTACTTC.

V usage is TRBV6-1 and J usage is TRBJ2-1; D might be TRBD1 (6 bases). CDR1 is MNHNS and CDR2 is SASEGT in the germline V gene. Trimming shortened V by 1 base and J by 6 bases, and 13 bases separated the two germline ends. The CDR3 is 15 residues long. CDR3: CASSEGFGDTNEQFF. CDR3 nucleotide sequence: TGTGCCAGCAGTGAAGGCTTCGGGGACACCAATGAGCAGTTCTTC.